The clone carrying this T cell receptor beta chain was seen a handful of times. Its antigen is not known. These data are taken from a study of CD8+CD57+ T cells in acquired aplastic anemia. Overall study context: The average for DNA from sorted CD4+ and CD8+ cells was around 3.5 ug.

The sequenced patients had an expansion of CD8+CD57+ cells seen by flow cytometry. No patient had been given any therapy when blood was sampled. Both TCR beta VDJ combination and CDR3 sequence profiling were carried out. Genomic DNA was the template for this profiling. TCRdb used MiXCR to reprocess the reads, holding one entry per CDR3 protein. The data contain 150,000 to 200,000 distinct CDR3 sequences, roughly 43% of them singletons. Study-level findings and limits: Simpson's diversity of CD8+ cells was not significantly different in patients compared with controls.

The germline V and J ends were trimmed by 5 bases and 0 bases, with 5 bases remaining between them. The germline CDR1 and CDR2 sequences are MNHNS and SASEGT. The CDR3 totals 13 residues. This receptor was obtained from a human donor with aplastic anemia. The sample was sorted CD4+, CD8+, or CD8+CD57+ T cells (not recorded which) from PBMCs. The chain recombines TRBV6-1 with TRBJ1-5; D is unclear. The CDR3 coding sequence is TGTGCCAGCAGTATAGATAGCAATCAGCCCCAGCATTTT. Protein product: CASSIDSNQPQHF.